The 27 T cell receptor beta chains reported below all come from one sample, sequenced in a study of blood T cell repertoires in COVID-19. Libraries were prepared by immunoSEQ multiplex PCR; TCRdb keeps only in-frame clonotypes and omits some of them. The sample consists of 140,000 to 150,000 clones, over 75% of them appearing once. The specimen was peripheral blood. The source of these receptors is a woman between 55 and 75 years old with COVID-19, enrolled during active disease.

The chain links TRBV7-3 to TRBJ2-3; possibly TRBD1 for D (7 bases). Looked up from germline, CDR1 is SGHTA and CDR2 is FQGTGA. The CDR3 has 16 residues. V shed 2 bases and J shed 0 bases, with 12 bases lying between them. CDR3 in amino acids: CASSLGAGGSTDTQYF. CDR3 in DNA: TGTGCCAGCAGCTTAGGAGCAGGGGGGAGCACAGATACGCAGTATTTT.

V is TRBV14 and J is TRBJ2-4; 9 bases line up with TRBD1. The CDR3 loop spans 13 amino acids. V dropped 1 base and J dropped 14; count of bases not matched to a gene: 6. Germline values: CDR1 SGHDN, CDR2 FVKESK. The CDR3 nucleotides read TGTGCCAGCAGCCAAGGTGGGGACAGGGTCAAGTACTTC. It encodes CASSQGGDRVKYF.

The CDR3 reads CATTPGGGSYNEQFF. The DNA of the CDR3 is TGTGCCACCACCCCAGGCGGGGGGAGCTACAATGAGCAGTTCTTC. This chain joins TRBV15 and TRBJ2-1, with 8 nucleotides matching TRBD2. This CDR3 comprises 15 residues. Germline V lookup: CDR1 LNHNV, CDR2 YYDKDF (reference sequence). The ends lost 7 bases at V and 3 bases at J; junction bases unmatched: 8.

The CDR3 sequence: CAITKAGGPGANVLTF. The CDR3 region has the DNA TGTGCCATCACTAAGGCGGGGGGGCCTGGGGCCAACGTCCTGACTTTC. The rearrangement joins TRBV10-3 to TRBJ2-6; 9 bases are shared with TRBD2. J lost 2 bases, V lost 7 bases, and 6 bases had no gene match. Per the germline V gene, CDR1 is ENHRY and CDR2 is SYGVKD. The CDR3 spans 16 residues.

The chain links TRBV6-5 to TRBJ2-7; TRBD1 aligns across 9 bases. The CDR3 is 15 amino acids. With V trimmed by 4 bases and J by 4 bases, 8 bases remained unmatched. Per germline, CDR1 MNHEY and CDR2 SVGAGI. This CDR3 is CASSSPGQGYYEQYF. As DNA, the CDR3 is TGTGCCAGCAGTTCCCCGGGACAGGGATATTACGAGCAGTACTTC.

Written as DNA, the CDR3 is TGTGCCAGCAGCTTGAGTAGCGGGGGGGCCGATGAGCAGTTCTTC. Its translation: CASSLSSGGADEQFF. The J gene is TRBJ2-1, the V gene TRBV5-4; TRBD2 matches 11 bases. The CDR3 consists of 15 residues. The junction had 5 bases not matched to a gene; V was cut back by 1 base and J by 8 bases. Germline V gene data show CDR1 as SGHNT and CDR2 as YYREEE (reference sequence). Supplemented by reference TRBV5-4 and TRBJ2-1, the full variable domain reads ETGVTQSPTHLIKTRGQQVTLRCSSQSGHNTVSWYQQALGQGPQFIFQYYREEENGRGNFPPRFSGLQFPNYSSELNVNALELDDSALYLCASSLSSGGADEQFFGPGTRLTVL.

The rearrangement joins TRBV3-1 (or the pseudogene TRBV3-2) to TRBJ1-2; tentative D call: TRBD1 (6 bases). Germline V gene data show CDR1 as LGHDT and CDR2 as YNNKEL (reference sequence). Trimming pared 3 bases from V and 8 bases from J, leaving 19 bases between. The CDR3 is 15 amino acids. The CDR3 DNA sequence: TGTGCCAGCAGCCAGGGCCCCACGGGGGGACAAGGCTACACCTTC. The encoded protein is CASSQGPTGGQGYTF.

The chain joins TRBV27 to TRBJ2-5; 10 bases fit TRBD1. V dropped 3 bases and J dropped 4; count of bases not matched to a gene: 5. The CDR3 runs 15 residues. Germline CDR1 and CDR2: MNHEY and SMNVEV (reference sequence). The CDR3 DNA follows: TGTGCCAGCAGTTTGGGACAGGGGTGGGCAGAGACCCAGTACTTC. Translating gives CASSLGQGWAETQYF.

The rearrangement uses TRBV18 and TRBJ2-6, with TRBD1 matching over 9 bases. The CDR3 loop spans 17 amino acids. The J segment lost 0 bases and the V segment lost 8 bases, leaving 8 bases of the junction unmatched. CDR1 and CDR2 (germline): KGHSH, LQKENI. The CDR3 loop reads CASTRDRVPSGANVLTF. DNA of the CDR3: TGTGCCAGCACCCGGGACAGGGTTCCCTCTGGGGCCAACGTCCTGACTTTC.

CDR3 amino acids: CASGSDRGPGNTIYF. CDR3 in DNA: TGTGCCAGCGGGTCGGACAGGGGGCCTGGAAACACCATATATTTT. J is TRBJ1-3 and V is TRBV27; 11 bases are shared with TRBD1. CDR3 length: 15 amino acids. The V gene's germline CDR1 is MNHEY and CDR2 SMNVEV (reference sequence). The V segment lost 8 bases and the J segment 2 bases; nucleotides outside the gene matches: 5.

The chain uses TRBV11-2 and TRBJ1-5, with D uncertain. The V end lost 9 bases, the J end lost 0 bases, and 12 bases lay between the germline ends. The CDR3 is made up of 14 amino acids. The V gene's germline CDR1 is SGHAT and CDR2 FQNNGV. The CDR3 spells CASLRRDSNQPQHF. The CDR3 DNA reads TGTGCCAGTCTCCGGAGAGATAGCAATCAGCCCCAGCATTTT. The full variable domain, with the rest looked up from reference TRBV11-2 and TRBJ1-5, is EAGVAQSPRYKIIEKRQSVAFWCNPISGHATLYWYQQILGQGPKLLIQFQNNGVVDDSQLPKDRFSAERLKGVDSTLKIQPAKLEDSAVYLCASLRRDSNQPQHFGDGTRLSIL.

The chain carries TRBV7-9 and TRBJ1-4, with D possibly being TRBD1 (5 bases). CDR1 is SEHNR and CDR2 is FQNEAQ in the germline V gene (reference sequence). V shed 4 bases and J shed 0 bases, with 12 bases lying between them. This CDR3 comprises 16 residues. The CDR3 nucleotides read TGTGCCAGCAGCTCACAGGACGTGGCAACTAATGAAAAACTGTTTTTT. It encodes CASSSQDVATNEKLFF.

The chain recombines TRBV27 with TRBJ1-1, with D maybe TRBD1 (5 bases). Germline CDR1 MNHEY, CDR2 SMNVEV (reference sequence). CDR3 size: 14 residues. Trimming cost V 6 bases and J 3 bases, with 14 bases left between them. The CDR3 DNA is TGTGCCAGCAGGGTGCAGGGTGGTGACACTGAAGCTTTCTTT. Its protein is CASRVQGGDTEAFF.

The rearrangement links TRBV6-2 or TRBV6-3 to TRBJ1-1; unclear D gene. CDR3 length: 12 amino acids. Trimming shortened V by 3 bases and J by 5 bases, and 7 bases separated the two germline ends. Germline lookup yields CDR1 MNHEY and CDR2 SVGEGT. The CDR3 region is CASSYRVTEAFF. Written as DNA, the CDR3 is TGTGCCAGCAGTTATCGGGTTACTGAAGCTTTCTTT.

This clone showed up many times. The J gene is TRBJ2-3, the V gene TRBV3-1 (or the pseudogene TRBV3-2); D might be TRBD2 (6 bases). Germline V gene sequence: CDR1 LGHDT, CDR2 YNNKEL (reference sequence). With 5 bases removed from V and 2 bases from J, the gap between germline ends came to 17 bases. The CDR3 loop spans 16 amino acids. Here the CDR3 reads CASSTRTGLLTDTQYF. CDR3 sequence (DNA): TGTGCCAGCAGCACCAGAACGGGACTGCTCACAGATACGCAGTATTTT.

The rearrangement links TRBV19 to TRBJ1-1; 9 nucleotides match TRBD1. From germline, CDR1 is LNHDA and CDR2 SQIVND (reference sequence). This CDR3 has 14 amino acids. The trim removed 4 bases at V and 3 bases at J, leaving 3 bases unmatched. CDR3 protein: CASSRQGGDTEAFF. The CDR3 bases are TGTGCCAGTAGTAGACAGGGGGGAGACACTGAAGCTTTCTTT.

This clone has a handful of counts. The chain employs TRBV5-1 and TRBJ1-6; D is ambiguous. The CDR3 sequence is 15 residues long. From germline, CDR1 is SGHRS and CDR2 YFSETQ. V was cut by 0 bases and J by 7 bases, with 11 bases left in between. CDR3 region: CASSLALRINSPLHF. The CDR3, as DNA: TGCGCCAGCAGCTTGGCCTTGCGGATCAATTCACCCCTCCACTTT.

The V and J genes are TRBV9 and TRBJ2-3; 13 nucleotides align to TRBD2. V shed 0 bases, J shed 2 bases, and the junction held 6 bases outside the gene matches. CDR3 length equals 18 residues. CDR1 and CDR2 from the germline V gene are SGDLS and YYNGEE. The CDR3 loop is CASSVERTSGGLTDTQYF. The CDR3 region has the DNA TGTGCCAGCAGCGTAGAGAGGACTAGCGGGGGACTCACAGATACGCAGTATTTT. The whole variable domain, remainder taken from reference TRBV9 and TRBJ2-3, is DSGVTQTPKHLITATGQRVTLRCSPRSGDLSVYWYQQSLDQGLQFLIQYYNGEERAKGNILERFSAQQFPDLHSELNLSSLELGDSALYFCASSVERTSGGLTDTQYFGPGTRLTVL.

The chain recombines TRBV7-6 with TRBJ1-3; D gene uncertain. Germline loops: CDR1 SGHVS, CDR2 FNYEAQ. Trimming cost V 1 base and J 4 bases, with 20 bases left between them. The CDR3 covers 18 residues. CDR3 loop: CASSLETWRPSAGNTIYF. CDR3 coding DNA: TGTGCCAGCAGCTTAGAAACCTGGCGGCCCTCGGCAGGAAACACCATATATTTT.

The CDR3 DNA reads TGTGCCAGCAGCCCGAGCACAGGGTTTGACTATGGCTACACCTTC. Its translation is CASSPSTGFDYGYTF. The chain employs TRBV9 and TRBJ1-2; a possible D gene is TRBD1 (6 bases). With 4 bases removed from V and 3 bases from J, the gap between germline ends came to 16 bases. CDR1 is SGDLS and CDR2 is YYNGEE in the germline V gene. The CDR3 covers 15 residues.

The chain employs TRBV6-5 and TRBJ2-7, with 8 nucleotides matching TRBD2. J lost 2 bases, V lost 1 base, and 7 bases had no gene match. Per the germline V gene, CDR1 is MNHEY and CDR2 is SVGAGI. The CDR3 is 16 amino acids. The CDR3 sequence is CASSYFSGGPPYEQYF. In nucleotides, the CDR3 is TGTGCCAGCAGTTACTTCAGCGGGGGCCCTCCCTACGAGCAGTACTTC.

This chain connects TRBV19 to TRBJ1-3, with 8 bases that match TRBD1. The CDR3 loop spans 13 amino acids. Germline CDR1 is LNHDA and CDR2 is SQIVND (reference sequence). CDR3 sequence: CGGRQGSGNTIYF. Written as DNA, the CDR3 is TGTGGGGGCAGACAGGGGTCTGGAAACACCATATATTTT. The full variable domain, completed using reference TRBV19 and TRBJ1-3, is DGGITQSPKYLFRKEGQNVTLSCEQNLNHDAMYWYRQDPGQGLRLIYYSQIVNDFQKGDIAEGYSVSREKKESFPLTVTSAQKNPTAFYLCGGRQGSGNTIYFGEGSWLTVV.

The rearrangement joins TRBV6-2 or TRBV6-3 to TRBJ2-3, with 9 bases fitting TRBD2. The junction had 11 bases not matched to a gene; V was cut back by 0 bases and J by 4 bases. The CDR3 loop spans 18 amino acids. The germline gives CDR1 MNHEY, CDR2 SVGEGT. CDR3 amino acids: CASSYSTGRGGHADTQYF. DNA of the CDR3: TGTGCCAGCAGTTACTCGACTGGGCGGGGGGGCCACGCAGATACGCAGTATTTT.

The CDR3 loop is CAVPILPKLFF. In DNA form, the CDR3 reads TGTGCCGTCCCTATTCTACCAAAACTGTTTTTT. This rearrangement joins TRBV27 to TRBJ1-4; no reliable D call. Trimming took off 11 bases at V and 10 bases at J, with 14 bases between the two ends. The CDR3 is 11 amino acids. Germline values: CDR1 MNHEY, CDR2 SMNVEV (reference sequence).

The chain joins TRBV27 to TRBJ1-2; TRBD1 matches 7 bases. CDR1 MNHEY and CDR2 SMNVEV come from the germline V gene (reference sequence). CDR3 length: 15 amino acids. J was trimmed by 6 bases and V by 2 bases; bases with no gene match: 9. The CDR3 DNA is TGTGCCAGCAGTTTAAGGCCGACAGGGTGGGATGGCTACACCTTC. The encoded protein is CASSLRPTGWDGYTF.

The CDR3 protein is CASSKDPGRIGTGKDYSNQPQHF. CDR3 bases: TGTGCCAGCAGCAAAGACCCGGGGCGTATAGGGACAGGAAAAGATTATAGCAATCAGCCCCAGCATTTT. The chain carries TRBV21-1 and TRBJ1-5; TRBD1, as called in the table, went unchecked against the DNA. TRBV21-1 is tagged as a pseudogene. This CDR3 contains 23 residues.

The J gene is TRBJ2-3, the V gene TRBV11-3; 7 nucleotides line up with TRBD1. V lost 5 bases to trimming and J lost 2 bases; unmatched junction nucleotides: 7. Germline V lookup: CDR1 SGHNT, CDR2 YENEEA. There are 15 residues in the CDR3. CDR3 DNA: TGTGCCAGCAGCCTCGGACAGGCCTTCACAGATACGCAGTATTTT. Protein sequence: CASSLGQAFTDTQYF.